This is a list of T cell receptor beta chains from one sample in a study of regulatory T cells in long-lasting Graves disease. Via MiXCR, TCRdb re-called the multiplex PCR reads, giving one row per CDR3 protein. The profile covers 440,000 or so distinct CDR3 sequences, with 16% appearing a single time and around 11% taken by the ten largest. Separately, the same data were catalogued under a study of T cells in Graves' hyperthyroidism and ophthalmopathy.

Sequencing was performed on peripheral blood mononuclear cells (PBMCs), taken at new diagnosis, from a patient treated with antithyroid drugs. Every receptor here comes from a woman in her twenties or thirties with Graves disease. The CDR3 runs from the conserved cysteine through the conserved F or W. A D gene is named only where the DNA matches it firmly. Where a row states a size, it is once, few, many or the class of an expanded clone; other rows omit it.

>TRBV7-3|many|TRBJ2-3|TRBD1
TGTGCCAGCAGCTTAAGAGGCAGGGGGCGAGATACGCAGTATTTT
CASSLRGRGRDTQYF
>TRBV20-1|many|TRBJ1-1|NA
TGCAGTGCTAGACGCCTTTCGGACACTGAAGCTTTCTTT
CSARRLSDTEAFF
>TRBV7-2|many|TRBJ1-1|NA
TGTGCCAGCAGCTTAATAGCCATGAACACTGAAGCTTTCTTT
CASSLIAMNTEAFF
>TRBV5-1|few|TRBJ2-1|TRBD2
TGCGCCAGCAGCTTCCGATCGGGAGGTTTTGAGCAGTTCTTC
CASSFRSGGFEQFF
>TRBV6-5|many|TRBJ2-5|NA
TGTGCCAGCAGTTCACCGGAGGGCGGGAAACAAGAGACCCAGTACTTC
CASSSPEGGKQETQYF
>TRBV6-2/TRBV6-3|many|TRBJ2-5|NA
TGTGCCAGCAGTTACCCCATGACAGGAGAGACCCAGTACTTC
CASSYPMTGETQYF
>TRBV20-1|many|TRBJ2-3|NA
TGCAGTGCTACCCTGGAGGGAACTAGCACAGATACGCAGTATTTT
CSATLEGTSTDTQYF
>TRBV6-1|few|TRBJ1-1|NA
TGTGCCAGCAGTCGAAGTGGACGGGCCGAAGCTTTCTTT
CASSRSGRAEAFF
>TRBV9|NA|TRBJ2-5|NA
TGTGCCAGCAGCGTAGCAACCGGAGGGGGCAGGGGTGAGGAGACCCAGTACTTC
CASSVATGGGRGEETQYF
>TRBV27|many|TRBJ1-5|TRBD1
TGTGCCAGCAGTTATGGGTGGGACAGAAGATCCCCCCAGCCCCAGCATTTT
CASSYGWDRRSPQPQHF
>TRBV4-1|few|TRBJ2-1|NA
TGCGCCAGCAGCCAACTCCTGGCGGGCCAACGATCGGGTGAGCAGTTCTTC
CASSQLLAGQRSGEQFF
>TRBV7-2|few|TRBJ1-3|NA
TGTGCCAGCAGCTTACCGAGGACGGTCTCTGGAAACACCATATATTTT
CASSLPRTVSGNTIYF
>TRBV13|many|TRBJ2-1|NA
TGTGCCAGCAGCTTGGGCTACAACTCCTACAATGAGCAGTTCTTC
CASSLGYNSYNEQFF
>TRBV7-9|NA|TRBJ2-6|NA
TGTGCCAGCAGCTCGAGCGACAGTCACTCTGGGGCCAACGTCCTGACTTTC
CASSSSDSHSGANVLTF
>TRBV28|NA|TRBJ2-1|NA
TGTGCCAGCAGTTTATATACGGTGGGGGGGGCCCTGGTGGATGAGCAGTTCTTC
CASSLYTVGGALVDEQFF
>TRBV10-3|many|TRBJ1-1|NA
TGTGCCATCAGTGAATACCAGGGAAGGGGGGACACTGAAGCTTTCTTT
CAISEYQGRGDTEAFF
>TRBV24-1|NA|TRBJ1-2|TRBD1
TGTGCCACCAGCAGCTGGGGACAGGGGGCTGTGTCAAGCTATGGCTACACCTTC
CATSSWGQGAVSSYGYTF
>TRBV27|many|TRBJ1-5|NA
TGTGCCAGCAGCCTCCGGCCCCCTGGGTCGGGTCAGCCCCAGCATTTT
CASSLRPPGSGQPQHF
>TRBV12-3/TRBV12-4|few|TRBJ2-1|TRBD1
TGTGCCAGCAGCTTACCCCCGGCTGGGACAGGGTTCAGCAATGAGCAGTTCTTC
CASSLPPAGTGFSNEQFF
>TRBV7-9|few|TRBJ2-2|TRBD2
TGTGCCAGCAGCTCCTCGTCGACTAGCGGGAACACCGGGGAGCTGTTTTTT
CASSSSSTSGNTGELFF
>TRBV18|NA|TRBJ1-2|TRBD1
TGTGCCAGCTCCCCCGAGACAGGGGGGTTCGGCTACACCTTC
CASSPETGGFGYTF
>TRBV6-1|NA|TRBJ2-1|NA
TGTGCCAGCGGGGCAGGGAGGACTAACAATGAGCAGTTCTTC
CASGAGRTNNEQFF
>TRBV5-6|many|TRBJ2-7|NA
TGTGCCAGCAGCTTGCCAGGGTGGGAGCAGTACTTC
CASSLPGWEQYF
>TRBV12-5|NA|TRBJ2-2|TRBD2
TGTGCTAGTGGTTTGGGGGGGACTAGCGGGAGCACCGGGGAGCTGTTTTTT
CASGLGGTSGSTGELFF
>TRBV7-9|NA|TRBJ2-1|TRBD2
TGTGCCAGCAGCTTAGTTGTGACTAGCGATAGCTCCTACAATGATCAGTTCTTC
CASSLVVTSDSSYNDQFF
>TRBV6-1|many|TRBJ1-5|TRBD1
TGTGCCATTTCGGGGACAGGACTAAATCAGCCCCAGCATTTT
CAISGTGLNQPQHF
>TRBV10-3|few|TRBJ2-7|TRBD2
TGTGCCATCAGTCGGATCACTAGCGGACCCTCCTACGAGCAGTACTTC
CAISRITSGPSYEQYF
>TRBV5-1|NA|TRBJ1-1|NA
TGCGCCAGCAGCTCCCGAGGCCCCGGGGCAGCTTTCTTT
CASSSRGPGAAFF
>TRBV13|many|TRBJ2-5|NA
TGTGCCAGCAGCTTATTAGGTTCCCAGTACTTC
CASSLLGSQYF
>TRBV5-1|NA|TRBJ1-3|NA
TGCGCCAGCAGCTTAACCCGGGACGGACAAAACACCATATATTTT
CASSLTRDGQNTIYF
>TRBV6-2/TRBV6-3|many|TRBJ2-3|TRBD2
TGTGCCAGCAACGAGGGACTAGCGGGAGTGAAGACTAGCACAGATACGCAGTATTTT
CASNEGLAGVKTSTDTQYF
>TRBV9|few|TRBJ2-5|NA
TGTGCCAGCAGCGTAGCCGTAGGCCAAGAGACCCAGTACTTC
CASSVAVGQETQYF
>TRBV19|many|TRBJ2-7|NA
TGTGCCAGTAGTCCCCTAGGAGGATTCTACGAGCAGTACTTC
CASSPLGGFYEQYF
>TRBV12-3/TRBV12-4|many|TRBJ2-1|TRBD2
TGTGCCAGCAGATCCAGTAGCGGGGGCTACAATGAGCAGTTCTTC
CASRSSSGGYNEQFF
>TRBV6-1|NA|TRBJ2-3|NA
TGTGCCAGCAGAACCGGAGTCCCAGATACGCAGTATTTT
CASRTGVPDTQYF
>TRBV5-1|many|TRBJ1-1|NA
TGCGCCAGCAGCTTGGCCCCAATGAACACTGAAGCTTTCTTT
CASSLAPMNTEAFF
>TRBV20-1|many|TRBJ1-5|NA
TGCAGTGCTCCCCCACAGGGCGGCAATCAGCCCCAGCATTTT
CSAPPQGGNQPQHF
>TRBV2|many|TRBJ2-1|TRBD2
TGTGCCAGCACCGCGACTAGCGGGAGACCCCCCTACAATGAGCAGTTCTTC
CASTATSGRPPYNEQFF
>TRBV18|NA|TRBJ2-3|TRBD2
TGTGCCAGCTCACCACCGCGGGCGGGAGGTACCCACGTCACAGATACGCAGTATTTT
CASSPPRAGGTHVTDTQYF
>TRBV9|NA|TRBJ2-3|NA
TGTGCCAGCAGCGTAGCTACCGGAGATACGCAGTATTTT
CASSVATGDTQYF
>TRBV19|NA|TRBJ1-1|NA
TGTGCCAGTAGTATTAAGGGGAACACTGAAGCTTTCTTT
CASSIKGNTEAFF
>TRBV28|many|TRBJ2-5|NA
TGTGCCAGCAACGAGCAAGAGACCCAGTACTTC
CASNEQETQYF
>TRBV28|many|TRBJ2-3|NA
TGTGCCAGCAGCCTTAGGGCAGGGAGCACAGATACGCAGTATTTT
CASSLRAGSTDTQYF
>TRBV6-2/TRBV6-3|NA|TRBJ1-5|NA
TGTGCCAGCAGTACCGTTGGCAGCAATCAGCCCCAGCATTTT
CASSTVGSNQPQHF
>TRBV4-3|few|TRBJ2-1|TRBD1
TGCGCCAGCAGCCAAGGACAGGGTTGGAATGAGCAGTTCTTC
CASSQGQGWNEQFF
>TRBV9|NA|TRBJ2-2|NA
TGTGCCAGCAGCGGAACTTCTAAGGGGGGTGCCGGGGAGCTGTTTTTT
CASSGTSKGGAGELFF
>TRBV5-1|NA|TRBJ1-4|TRBD1
TGCGCCAGCAGCTTGTCGGGACAGGGTGGAGAAAAACTGTTTTTT
CASSLSGQGGEKLFF
>TRBV29-1|many|TRBJ2-1|TRBD2
TGCAGCGTTCGACTAGCGACATACAATGAGCAGTTCTTC
CSVRLATYNEQFF
>TRBV28|many|TRBJ1-1|TRBD1
TGTGCCAGCAGTTTGGGACAGGAAGCTTTCTTT
CASSLGQEAFF
>TRBV7-2|many|TRBJ2-1|TRBD2
TGTGCCAGCAGCTTCCGTTTTGGGACTAGCCATGTTGGTGTGCAGTTCTTC
CASSFRFGTSHVGVQFF
>TRBV28|many|TRBJ2-7|NA
TGTGCCAGCAGTTTCGGCGGCTCGACCTACGAGCAGTACTTC
CASSFGGSTYEQYF
>TRBV19|few|TRBJ2-3|NA
TGTGCCAGTAGTATAACAGACGACACAGATACGCAGTATTTT
CASSITDDTDTQYF
>TRBV7-2|many|TRBJ2-1|NA
TGTGCCAGCAGCTTACTGGGGAGCAATGAGCAGTTCTTC
CASSLLGSNEQFF
>TRBV11-2|many|TRBJ2-7|NA
TGTGCCAGCAGCCCGGGAGTCAGCGCGGGCGAGCAGTACTTC
CASSPGVSAGEQYF
>TRBV20-1|many|TRBJ1-5|NA
TGCAGTGCCCGGTACGGGGGCAATCAGCCCCAGCATTTT
CSARYGGNQPQHF